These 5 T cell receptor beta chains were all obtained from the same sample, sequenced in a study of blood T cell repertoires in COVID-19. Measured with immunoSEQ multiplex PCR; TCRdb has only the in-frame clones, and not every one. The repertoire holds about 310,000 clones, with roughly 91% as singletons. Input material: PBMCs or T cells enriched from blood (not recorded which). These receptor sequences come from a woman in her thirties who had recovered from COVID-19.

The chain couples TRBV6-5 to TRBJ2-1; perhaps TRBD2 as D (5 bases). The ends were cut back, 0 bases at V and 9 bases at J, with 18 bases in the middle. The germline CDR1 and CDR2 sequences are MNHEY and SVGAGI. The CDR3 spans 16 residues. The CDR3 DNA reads TGTGCCAGCAGTTACTCCTCCAGCGGAGCTCCCCCTGAGCAGTTCTTC. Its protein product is CASSYSSSGAPPEQFF.

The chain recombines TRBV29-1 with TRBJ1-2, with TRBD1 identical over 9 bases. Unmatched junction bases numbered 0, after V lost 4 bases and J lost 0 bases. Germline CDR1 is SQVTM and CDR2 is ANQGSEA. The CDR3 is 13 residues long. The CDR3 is CSVGQGANYGYTF. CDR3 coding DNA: TGCAGCGTTGGACAGGGGGCTAACTATGGCTACACCTTC.

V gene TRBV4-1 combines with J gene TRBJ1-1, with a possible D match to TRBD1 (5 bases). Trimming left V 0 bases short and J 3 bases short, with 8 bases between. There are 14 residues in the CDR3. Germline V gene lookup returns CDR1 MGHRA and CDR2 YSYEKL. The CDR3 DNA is TGCGCCAGCAGCCAAGAAGGGGTTTACACTGAAGCTTTCTTT. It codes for CASSQEGVYTEAFF.

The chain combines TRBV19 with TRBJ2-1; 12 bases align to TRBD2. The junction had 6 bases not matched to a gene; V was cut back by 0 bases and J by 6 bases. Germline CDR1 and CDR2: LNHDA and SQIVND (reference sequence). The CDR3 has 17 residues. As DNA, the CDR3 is TGTGCCAGTAGTATAGACTTTGGACTAGCGGGAACCAATGAGCAGTTCTTC. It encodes CASSIDFGLAGTNEQFF.

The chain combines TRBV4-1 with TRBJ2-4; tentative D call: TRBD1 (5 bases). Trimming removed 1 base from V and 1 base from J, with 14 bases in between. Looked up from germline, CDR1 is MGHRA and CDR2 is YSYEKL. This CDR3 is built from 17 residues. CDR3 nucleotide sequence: TGCGCCAGCAGCCAAGGTCCAGGGCGCTTGGCCAAAAACATTCAGTACTTC. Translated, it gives CASSQGPGRLAKNIQYF.